These T cell receptor beta chains were read from a single sample in a study of blood T cell repertoires in COVID-19. Method: immunoSEQ multiplex PCR; TCRdb's copy keeps in-frame clones and lacks some. The sample contains tens of thousands of clones, around 80% of which appear only once. The source material was peripheral blood. These receptors were collected from a woman older than 75 with active or convalescent COVID-19. Each CDR3 is given with its conserved first and last residue. Fields, in order: V gene, clone size, J gene, D gene, CDR3 protein, CDR3 DNA. A D gene is named only where the DNA matches it firmly. Size is omitted from some rows. Given values are once, few, many or a class for expanded clones.

TRBV29-1	few	TRBJ2-3	TRBD2	CSVGRGANTQYF	TGCAGCGTTGGGCGGGGGGCGAATACGCAGTATTTT
TRBV11-2	.	TRBJ2-7	.	CASSLDQREYEQYF	TGTGCCAGCAGCTTAGATCAACGGGAATACGAGCAGTACTTC
TRBV7-9	.	TRBJ2-1	TRBD2	CASSFSRLAGGYNEQFF	TGTGCCAGCAGCTTCTCCCGCTTAGCGGGGGGTTACAATGAGCAGTTCTTC
TRBV5-6	.	TRBJ2-7	TRBD1	CASSVARGPYEQYF	TGTGCCAGCAGCGTTGCAAGGGGGCCTTACGAGCAGTACTTC
TRBV5-1	few	TRBJ2-2	.	CASSLVGGGAGELFF	TGCGCCAGCAGCTTGGTAGGCGGGGGCGCGGGGGAGCTGTTTTTT
TRBV28	.	TRBJ1-1	.	CASRTPGGAGVNTEAFF	TGTGCCAGCAGGACCCCGGGGGGGGCTGGTGTGAACACTGAAGCTTTCTTT
TRBV7-2	.	TRBJ2-3	.	CASSLKETTSQYF	TGTGCCAGCAGCCTAAAGGAGACTACTTCGCAGTATTTT
TRBV2	few	TRBJ2-5	TRBD2	CASSAGLAGGGETQYF	TGTGCCAGCAGTGCGGGGCTAGCGGGGGGAGGTGAGACCCAGTACTTC
TRBV7-9	once	TRBJ2-3	TRBD1	CASSLGQVEDTQYF	TGTGCCAGCAGCCTGGGACAGGTGGAAGATACGCAGTATTTT
TRBV12-1	.	TRBJ1-5	.	CASSIQQGADSNQPQHF	TGTGCCAGCTCAATACAACAGGGGGCGGATAGCAATCAGCCCCAGCATTTT
TRBV7-2	few	TRBJ1-4	.	CASSSPANEKLFF	TGTGCCAGCAGCTCCCCAGCTAATGAAAAACTGTTTTTT
TRBV9	.	TRBJ1-2	.	CASSVAGDYGYTF	TGTGCCAGCAGCGTAGCCGGAGACTATGGCTACACCTTC
TRBV7-2	.	TRBJ2-5	TRBD1	CASSAPTGEETQYF	TGTGCCAGCAGCGCCCCGACAGGGGAGGAGACCCAGTACTTC
TRBV19	.	TRBJ2-1	TRBD1	CASSVGTGLDYNEQFF	TGTGCCAGTAGTGTCGGGACAGGGCTCGACTACAATGAGCAGTTCTTC
TRBV18	.	TRBJ2-7	TRBD1	CASSPRSGQGAGEQYF	TGTGCCAGCTCACCAAGAAGTGGACAGGGGGCGGGGGAGCAGTACTTC
TRBV21-1	few	TRBJ1-3	.	CASSRRTGDSGNTIYF	TGTGCCAGCAGCCGAAGAACAGGGGACTCTGGAAACACCATATATTTT
TRBV5-1	.	TRBJ2-2	TRBD2	CASSLSVRGGTGELFF	TGCGCCAGCAGCTTGTCAGTGCGGGGGGGCACCGGGGAGCTGTTTTTT
TRBV7-9	few	TRBJ1-1	TRBD1	CASSFRQGTEAFF	TGTGCCAGCAGCTTTAGACAGGGCACTGAAGCTTTCTTT
TRBV5-5	few	TRBJ2-2	TRBD2	CASSSPGGVGFTGELFF	TGTGCCAGCAGCTCCCCCGGGGGGGTCGGGTTCACCGGGGAGCTGTTTTTT
TRBV27	few	TRBJ2-5	TRBD1	CASSPGQGRYQETQYF	TGTGCCAGCAGTCCGGGACAGGGACGGTACCAAGAGACCCAGTACTTC
TRBV23-1	.	TRBJ1-6	.	CASSQNGPRRRTPLHF	TGCGCCAGCAGTCAAAACGGGCCTAGGAGGAGGACACCCCTCCACTTT
TRBV3-1/TRBV3-2	.	TRBJ1-3	.	CASSPHSGLSSGNTIYF	TGTGCCAGCAGCCCGCATTCGGGTCTTAGCTCTGGAAACACCATATATTTT
TRBV28	.	TRBJ1-2	TRBD1	CASSSPLRTGLYGYTF	TGTGCCAGCAGTTCCCCTTTAAGGACAGGACTATATGGCTACACCTTC
TRBV7-2	.	TRBJ1-6	TRBD1	CATGDSYNSPLHF	TGTGCCACGGGGGACAGTTATAATTCACCCCTCCACTTT
TRBV19	few	TRBJ1-5	.	CASSSFPWGDNQPQHF	TGTGCCAGTAGTTCCTTTCCTTGGGGGGACAATCAGCCCCAGCATTTT
TRBV5-1	.	TRBJ1-1	TRBD1	CASSLTGGTEAFF	TGCGCCAGCAGCTTAACAGGGGGCACTGAAGCTTTCTTT
TRBV6-5	.	TRBJ2-3	TRBD2	CASSYSRGGFTDTQYF	TGTGCCAGCAGTTACTCGCGGGGGGGTTTCACAGATACGCAGTATTTT
TRBV2	.	TRBJ1-1	.	CAGRQMNTEAFF	TGTGCCGGCCGACAGATGAACACTGAAGCTTTCTTT
TRBV18	.	TRBJ2-1	TRBD1	CASSSDRVAGYSSYNEQFF	TGTGCCAGCTCATCCGACAGGGTGGCGGGCTACAGCTCCTACAATGAGCAGTTCTTC
TRBV2	.	TRBJ2-7	TRBD1	CASREGATGVGYEQYF	TGTGCCAGCAGGGAGGGGGCGACAGGGGTAGGCTACGAGCAGTACTTC
TRBV28	.	TRBJ1-2	.	CASSFRVSANYGYTF	TGTGCCAGCAGTTTTCGGGTTAGTGCTAACTATGGCTACACCTTC
TRBV24-1	once	TRBJ1-2	.	CATSGGAYGYTF	TGTGCCACCAGTGGGGGAGCCTATGGCTACACCTTC
TRBV7-2	.	TRBJ2-5	TRBD2	CASSLARGSGVQETQYF	TGTGCCAGCAGCTTAGCGCGAGGTAGCGGGGTCCAAGAGACCCAGTACTTC
TRBV7-2	.	TRBJ2-3	TRBD2	CASSSVAGGPRGADTQYF	TGTGCCAGCAGCTCCGTAGCGGGGGGACCTCGGGGGGCAGATACGCAGTATTTT
TRBV7-2	.	TRBJ2-2	TRBD2	CASSLVAGGSAGELFF	TGTGCCAGCAGCTTAGTAGCGGGAGGTTCAGCCGGGGAGCTGTTTTTT
TRBV6-6	.	TRBJ1-1	.	CASSYSGDLNTEAFF	TGTGCCAGCAGTTACTCGGGAGACCTGAACACTGAAGCTTTCTTT
TRBV27	.	TRBJ1-6	.	CASSKQRYNSPLHF	TGTGCCAGCAGTAAACAGCGGTATAATTCACCCCTCCACTTT
TRBV19	once	TRBJ2-7	TRBD2	CASSPWTSGNSYEQYF	TGTGCCAGTAGTCCCTGGACTAGCGGGAACAGTTACGAGCAGTACTTC
TRBV6-1	.	TRBJ1-5	TRBD1	CASSELAGGFSNQPQHF	TGTGCCAGCAGTGAATTGGCAGGGGGTTTTAGCAATCAGCCCCAGCATTTT
TRBV4-2	few	TRBJ1-2	.	CASSQDWEGVTF	TGTGCCAGCAGCCAAGATTGGGAAGGGGTAACCTTC
TRBV27	.	TRBJ2-1	TRBD2	CASRAGDRNEQFF	TGTGCCAGCAGGGCGGGAGATAGAAATGAGCAGTTCTTC
TRBV2	.	TRBJ2-7	TRBD1	CAYTGTGVGEQYF	TGTGCCTACACCGGGACAGGGGTGGGGGAGCAGTACTTC
TRBV2	.	TRBJ1-2	.	CASSGDKLYGYTF	TGTGCCAGCAGTGGGGACAAGCTTTATGGCTACACCTTC
TRBV20-1	once	TRBJ1-2	.	CSASRLRASSGFGGYTF	TGCAGTGCTAGTCGTTTGAGGGCAAGCTCCGGTTTTGGGGGCTACACCTTC
TRBV7-9	few	TRBJ2-1	TRBD2	CASSLAGGGAYNEQFF	TGTGCCAGCAGCCTAGCGGGAGGAGGGGCGTACAATGAGCAGTTCTTC
TRBV10-3	.	TRBJ1-2	.	CAISEHRGLGPSGYTF	TGTGCCATCAGTGAGCATCGTGGGCTGGGCCCGAGCGGCTACACCTTC
TRBV6-5	.	TRBJ2-1	.	CASSPKHSLKDEQFF	TGTGCCAGCAGTCCCAAGCACAGCCTTAAAGATGAGCAGTTCTTC
TRBV14	.	TRBJ2-2	TRBD2	CASSPTPGLVLTGELFF	TGTGCCAGCAGCCCGACCCCCGGACTAGTACTTACCGGGGAGCTGTTTTTT
TRBV28	.	TRBJ2-7	.	CASSIAGRSGYEQYF	TGTGCCAGCAGCATTGCCGGGAGATCGGGCTACGAGCAGTACTTC
TRBV6-5	.	TRBJ1-6	.	CASSSRDSSYNSPLHF	TGTGCCAGCAGTTCCCGGGATAGCTCCTATAATTCACCCCTCCACTTT
TRBV5-4	.	TRBJ2-5	TRBD2	CASNVAGRTETQYF	TGTGCCAGCAACGTAGCGGGTCGAACGGAGACCCAGTACTTC
TRBV7-9	.	TRBJ2-2	.	CAPLSGELFF	TGTGCCCCCTTGAGCGGGGAGCTGTTTTTT
TRBV27	.	TRBJ1-1	.	CASSLSGVNTEAFF	TGTGCCAGCAGTTTATCCGGGGTGAACACTGAAGCTTTCTTT
TRBV7-9	.	TRBJ2-1	.	CASSRVLGLDEQFF	TGTGCCAGCAGCAGGGTACTGGGCCTGGATGAGCAGTTCTTC
TRBV5-1	once	TRBJ2-5	TRBD2	CASSGGLTTSPQETQYF	TGCGCCAGCAGCGGGGGACTCACGACTAGCCCCCAAGAGACCCAGTACTTC
TRBV6-4	.	TRBJ2-2	TRBD1	CASSRDRAAGELFF	TGTGCCAGCAGTCGGGACAGGGCGGCCGGGGAGCTGTTTTTT
TRBV6-2/TRBV6-3	.	TRBJ2-5	.	CASSYSEGQRAKTQYF	TGTGCCAGCAGTTACTCTGAAGGGCAGAGGGCGAAGACCCAGTACTTC
TRBV3-1/TRBV3-2	.	TRBJ2-1	.	CASSQAGDNEQFF	TGTGCCAGCAGCCAAGCAGGGGACAATGAGCAGTTCTTC
TRBV30	few	TRBJ1-1	.	CAWSTLGQTEAFF	TGTGCCTGGAGTACGCTTGGGCAGACTGAAGCTTTCTTT
TRBV23-1	.	TRBJ2-1	.	CASSPGQGSSYNEQFF	TGCGCCAGCAGCCCTGGGCAGGGGAGCTCCTACAATGAGCAGTTCTTC